These 16 T cell receptor beta chains came from one sample sequenced in a study of blood T cell repertoires in COVID-19. Here immunoSEQ multiplex PCR was the method, and the copy in TCRdb shows in-frame clones only, minus some. The data show about 340,000 clones, about 90% seen once. The sequencing sample was made of peripheral blood. The receptors shown here come from a woman between 18 and 30 years old who had recovered from COVID-19.

The J gene is TRBJ2-2, the V gene TRBV4-1; no reliable D call. In germline, CDR1 is MGHRA, CDR2 YSYEKL. V was cut by 1 base and J by 5 bases, with 8 bases left in between. The CDR3 runs 14 residues. CDR3: CASSQVRRTGELFF. CDR3 bases: TGCGCCAGCAGCCAAGTTCGGCGGACCGGGGAGCTGTTTTTT.

This chain joins TRBV30 and TRBJ2-3, with 7 positions matching TRBD2. The germline CDR1 and CDR2 sequences are GTSNPN and SVGIG (reference sequence). Losses at the gene ends were 4 bases for V and 0 bases for J; bases not matched to a gene: 4. CDR3 length: 14 residues. For the CDR3, the DNA is TGTGCCTGGACCCTAGCGGTCAGCACAGATACGCAGTATTTT. Its translation is CAWTLAVSTDTQYF.

This clone was detected only once. The chain carries TRBV5-1 and TRBJ2-3; tentative D call: TRBD2 (5 bases). This CDR3 has 17 amino acids. Per the germline V gene, CDR1 is SGHRS and CDR2 is YFSETQ. V shed 0 bases and J shed 0 bases, with 14 bases lying between them. In DNA, the CDR3 is TGCGCCAGCAGCTTGGGTTTACGGCGCGGGAGCACAGATACGCAGTATTTT. Its translation is CASSLGLRRGSTDTQYF.

A few counts support this clone. The V and J genes are TRBV19 and TRBJ1-5; D uncertain. Germline values: CDR1 LNHDA, CDR2 SQIVND (reference sequence). This CDR3 has 15 residues. The V end was cut by 1 base, the J end by 3 bases, with 10 bases between. The CDR3 DNA follows: TGTGCCAGTAGTATAGTCCAGGCCCACAATCAGCCCCAGCATTTT. This encodes CASSIVQAHNQPQHF.

This chain connects TRBV7-2 to TRBJ1-1; unclear D gene. Trimming cost V 2 bases and J 11 bases, with 15 bases left between them. Germline CDR1 is SGHTA and CDR2 is FQGNSA. The CDR3 is made up of 13 amino acids. CDR3 amino acids: CASSLNGGPRAFF. The CDR3 DNA reads as TGTGCCAGCAGCTTAAACGGCGGTCCGAGGGCTTTCTTT.

J is TRBJ2-5 and V is TRBV7-7, with D uncertain. Trimming cost V 2 bases and J 2 bases, with 9 bases left between them. The germline CDR1 and CDR2 sequences are SSHAT and FNYEAQ (reference sequence). This CDR3 spans 14 amino acids. For the CDR3, the DNA is TGTGCCAGCAGCTTATCTGAGCTTCAAGAGACCCAGTACTTC. As protein: CASSLSELQETQYF. The variable domain in full, with the rest retrieved from reference TRBV7-7 and TRBJ2-5, is GAGVSQSPRYKVTKRGQDVTLRCDPISSHATLYWYQQALGQGPEFLTYFNYEAQPDKSGLPSDRFSAERPEGSISTLTIQRTEQRDSAMYRCASSLSELQETQYFGPGTRLLVL.

This chain uses TRBV10-3 with TRBJ2-1; 10 bases are a match to TRBD2. Looked up from germline, CDR1 is ENHRY and CDR2 is SYGVKD. This CDR3 contains 15 residues. V lost 4 bases to trimming and J lost 13 bases; unmatched junction nucleotides: 13. In DNA form, the CDR3 reads TGTGCCATCAGTGGGACCGAATTACTAGCGGGGCCCCAGTTCTTC. Its protein is CAISGTELLAGPQFF.

The genes are TRBV7-9 and TRBJ1-3, with TRBD1 identical over 7 bases. V was pared by 4 bases and J by 0 bases, with 9 bases of the junction left unmatched. The CDR3 consists of 17 residues. The germline V gene encodes CDR1 SEHNR and CDR2 FQNEAQ (reference sequence). The CDR3 spells CASSYGQVPSSGNTIYF. CDR3 DNA sequence: TGTGCCAGCAGCTACGGACAGGTCCCCAGCTCTGGAAACACCATATATTTT.

This CDR3 is CASSYGQEYNQPQHF. The CDR3 DNA is TGTGCCAGTAGTTATGGACAGGAGTACAATCAGCCCCAGCATTTT. The chain employs TRBV19 and TRBJ1-5, with TRBD1 identical over 7 bases. This CDR3 has 15 amino acids. Germline CDR1 LNHDA, CDR2 SQIVND (reference sequence). V lost 5 bases and J lost 3; bases outside the gene matches: 7.

V usage is TRBV7-6 and J usage is TRBJ2-5; D is perhaps TRBD1 (5 bases). Germline V CDR1 and CDR2: SGHVS, FNYEAQ. The length of the CDR3 is 17 residues. Between the trimmed V and J ends, which lost 5 bases and 1 base, there was a span of 20 bases. This chain's CDR3 is CASSPRQTAITQETQYF. The CDR3 DNA is TGTGCCAGCAGCCCACGACAGACAGCTATCACCCAAGAGACCCAGTACTTC.

The chain combines TRBV11-3 with TRBJ2-3; D gene uncertain. Germline CDR1 and CDR2: SGHNT and YENEEA. This CDR3 is built from 16 residues. Trimming stripped 4 bases from V and 2 bases from J, with 16 bases between. The CDR3 nucleotides are TGTGCCAGCAGCTCCCGAGAGGCGGAACTCACAGATACGCAGTATTTT. Translating gives CASSSREAELTDTQYF.

This clone is a singleton in its sample. The rearrangement uses TRBV18 and TRBJ2-1, with TRBD1 identical over 10 bases. J gave up 2 bases and V 6 bases, and 4 bases lay outside the gene matches. The CDR3 length is 15 residues. Germline CDR1 reads KGHSH; CDR2 reads LQKENI. The CDR3 DNA reads TGTGCCAGCTCGCCGACAGGGGGCACCTACAATGAGCAGTTCTTC. It yields the protein CASSPTGGTYNEQFF.

This chain links TRBV6-2 or TRBV6-3 with TRBJ1-2; unclear D gene. V dropped 4 bases and J dropped 6 bases, with 12 bases sitting between them. The V gene's germline CDR1 is MNHEY and CDR2 SVGEGT. CDR3 length equals 13 residues. In DNA, the CDR3 is TGTGCCAGCAGTTCTACCCTAGATGATGGCTACACCTTC. Translated: CASSSTLDDGYTF.

The chain is built from TRBV10-3 and TRBJ2-1; D gene unclear. The CDR3 runs to 16 residues. V was clipped by 3 bases and J by 0 bases, with 12 bases between them. CDR1 and CDR2 (germline): ENHRY, SYGVKD. CDR3 coding DNA: TGTGCCATCAGTGATACACGTTTAAGCTCCTACAATGAGCAGTTCTTC. This gives the protein CAISDTRLSSYNEQFF.

The chain is built from TRBV24-1 and TRBJ2-5; TRBD1 agrees at 7 bases. Germline values: CDR1 KGHDR, CDR2 SFDVKD. The CDR3 extends over 15 amino acids. Trimming at V came to 7 bases and at J to 5 bases, leaving 12 bases not matched to a gene. CDR3 DNA sequence: TGTGCCACCAGATCCCGGACAGGCACGCGGGAGACCCAGTACTTC. Translating gives CATRSRTGTRETQYF.

The rearrangement uses TRBV4-3 and TRBJ1-3; TRBD1 agrees at 12 bases. The CDR3 has 15 amino acids. Germline loops: CDR1 LGHNA, CDR2 YSLEER. The V and J ends lost 3 bases and 4 bases, in that order; junction bases with no gene match: 1. The chain's CDR3 is CASSQGQGAGNTIYF. As DNA, the CDR3 is TGCGCCAGCAGCCAGGGACAGGGGGCGGGAAACACCATATATTTT.